This T cell receptor (beta chain) was sequenced in a study of T cell repertoires in cytomegalovirus infection. Study as a whole: Evidence of both CMV infection and a matching HLA type came from public TCR beta signatures.

As for this clonotype: Its cognate antigen is unknown.

The V end lost 2 bases, the J end lost 6 bases, and 7 bases lay between the germline ends. This CDR3 comprises 13 residues. Using its own MiXCR run on the reads, TCRdb lists one record per CDR3 protein. The sample has around 430,000 distinct CDR3 sequences; more than 40% are singletons. The clonotype was recovered from a human donor in good health (CMV status not recorded). Some clones in this sample may be carry-over from other donors' samples. Source: cultured PBMCs, taken from culture after CMV antigen stimulation. The chain combines TRBV12-3 or TRBV12-4 with TRBJ2-2; D is undetermined. The DNA for the CDR3 is TGTGCCAGCAGTTTATTCGGTCCCGGGGAGCTGTTTTTT. It codes for CASSLFGPGELFF.